This TCR beta chain was sequenced for a study of T cell repertoires in cytomegalovirus infection. Study background: Evidence of both CMV infection and a matching HLA type came from public TCR beta signatures. Study-wide results and limits: The response measured ex vivo was dominated by TCR beta clonotypes (HLA-C-restricted and CMV-specific).

TCRdb re-called the reads with MiXCR, one entry per CDR3 protein. This table holds more than 50,000 distinct CDR3 sequences, about 30% found once. Turning to this clonotype: As yet, its antigen is unknown.

From germline, CDR1 is LNHDA and CDR2 SQIVND (reference sequence). This CDR3 is 13 amino acids long. V gave up 3 bases and J gave up 2 bases, with 8 bases separating them. Sequenced material: PBMCs, sequenced either directly or after in vitro stimulation (not recorded which). The sequence was collected from a human donor in good health (CMV status not recorded). Some clones in this sample may be carry-over from other donors' samples. The genes are TRBV19 and TRBJ2-7, with D perhaps TRBD1 (5 bases). The CDR3 sequence is CASSIVGAYEQYF. In DNA form, the CDR3 reads TGTGCCAGTAGTATTGTAGGGGCCTACGAGCAGTACTTC.